This T cell receptor beta chain was found in a study of control samples from healthy donors and cancer patients. Trimming shortened V by 5 bases and J by 6 bases, and 11 bases separated the two germline ends. The germline V gene has CDR1 SGHVS and CDR2 FQNEAQ. The CDR3 has 12 residues. Libraries were prepared by immunoSEQ multiplex PCR; TCRdb keeps only in-frame clonotypes and omits some of them. The sample shows approximately 76,000 clones, approximately 80% of them seen only once. Sample: PBMCs. The sequence was collected from a man aged 55 to 70 with head and neck cancer. The chain is built from TRBV7-8 and TRBJ2-7, with D unclear. This CDR3 reads CASSPGPGEQYF. The CDR3 DNA follows: TGTGCCAGCAGCCCTGGACCGGGCGAGCAGTACTTC.